Each of the 11 T cell receptor beta chains below was sequenced from the same sample in a study of vaccination and CD4 T cells after COVID-19. No antigen has been identified for these receptors. Treatment specified: approximately 9-day PBMC culture with coronavirus spike peptide pools or control peptides (ViraFEST assay). With the Oncomine TCR Beta short-read assay, DNA from cultured CD4+ T cells was sequenced. TCRdb redid the calling of the PCR reads with MiXCR, one entry per CDR3 protein. Seen here are more than 10,000 distinct CDR3 sequences, about 77% observed once, and the top ten hold roughly 9%. Sequenced sample: CD4+ T cells from blood, cultured in vitro. These receptors originate from a human donor who had recovered from COVID-19.

The table lists this clonotype with a few counts. This chain connects TRBV20-1 to TRBJ1-5; unclear D gene. V lost 2 bases, J lost 1 base, and 3 bases lay in between. Germline values: CDR1 DFQATT, CDR2 SNEGSKA (reference sequence). The CDR3 runs 12 residues. The DNA for the CDR3 is TGCAGTGCTAGAAACAGCAATCAGCCCCAGCATTTT. Amino acid sequence: CSARNSNQPQHF.

The J gene is TRBJ1-1, the V gene TRBV29-1; TRBD1 is a possible D gene (6 bases). The germline CDR1 and CDR2 sequences are SQVTM and ANQGSEA. Trimming took off 8 bases at V and 3 bases at J, with 16 bases between the two ends. The CDR3 covers 13 residues. The CDR3 is CSLNEGDHTEAFF. CDR3 nucleotide sequence: TGCAGCTTGAACGAGGGGGATCACACTGAAGCTTTCTTT. Based on the CDR3 plus reference TRBV29-1 and TRBJ1-1, the full variable domain is SAVISQKPSRDICQRGTSLTIQCQVDSQVTMMFWYRQQPGQSLTLIATANQGSEATYESGFVIDKFPISRPNLTFSTLTVSNMSPEDSSIYLCSLNEGDHTEAFFGQGTRLTVV.

This chain connects TRBV27 to TRBJ1-2; D may be TRBD1 (5 bases). The germline V gene has CDR1 MNHEY and CDR2 SMNVEV (reference sequence). V lost 5 bases and J lost 4, with 11 bases in between. The CDR3 contains 13 residues. CDR3 sequence reads: CASSPGLGYGYTF. CDR3 in DNA: TGTGCCAGCAGTCCAGGGCTGGGCTATGGCTACACCTTC.

This sequence joins TRBV20-1 and TRBJ2-3, with 7 bases identical to TRBD1. CDR1 is DFQATT, CDR2 SNEGSKA, per germline (reference sequence). There are 14 residues in the CDR3. Trimming took 2 bases from V and 1 from J; bases not matched to a gene: 3. CDR3 in DNA: TGCAGTGCTAGAAACAGGGGCGGCACAGATACGCAGTATTTT. This encodes CSARNRGGTDTQYF.

The gene calls are TRBV7-2 and TRBJ1-2, with TRBD1 identical over 8 bases. Unmatched junction bases numbered 5, after V lost 5 bases and J lost 0 bases. Germline V CDR1 and CDR2: SGHTA, FQGNSA. This CDR3 contains 15 residues. The DNA of the CDR3 is TGTGCCAGCAGCGCCGACAGGGGTGCTAACTATGGCTACACCTTC. Translated: CASSADRGANYGYTF.

This clonotype was counted only a few times. This rearrangement joins TRBV7-9 to TRBJ2-5; TRBD2 matches at 11 bases. The germline CDR1 and CDR2 sequences are SEHNR and FQNEAQ (reference sequence). The CDR3 has 16 amino acids. Trimming cost V 1 base and J 9 bases; bases outside gene matches: 10. CDR3 residues: CASSLGLAGTQEAQYF. The DNA of the CDR3 is TGTGCCAGCAGCTTAGGACTAGCGGGGACCCAAGAAGCCCAGTACTTC.

The chain combines TRBV20-1 with TRBJ2-4; 7 nucleotides match TRBD2. V trimming: 6 bases; J trimming: 4 bases; junction bases outside the gene matches: 12. There are 15 residues in the CDR3. CDR1 and CDR2 from the germline V gene are DFQATT and SNEGSKA (reference sequence). The CDR3 sequence is CSAHRASGQKNIQYF. CDR3 coding DNA: TGCAGTGCCCACCGGGCTAGCGGACAAAAAAACATTCAGTACTTC.

The chain links TRBV28 to TRBJ1-1; no reliable D call. There are 11 residues in the CDR3. Trimming removed 7 bases from V and 1 base from J, with 4 bases in between. Germline V gene sequence: CDR1 MDHEN, CDR2 SYDVKM. CDR3 nucleotide sequence: TGTGCCAGCACAGGGAACACTGAAGCTTTCTTT. Its protein is CASTGNTEAFF.

CDR3 loop: CASSPGTGELFF. In DNA form, the CDR3 reads TGTGCCAGCAGTCCTGGAACCGGGGAGCTGTTTTTT. This rearrangement joins TRBV25-1 to TRBJ2-2; D unresolved. Per germline, CDR1 MGHDK and CDR2 SYGVNS. There are 12 residues in the CDR3. V was pared by 5 bases and J by 5 bases, with 6 bases between.

The chain recombines TRBV24-1 with TRBJ2-1, with D uncertain. V was pared by 2 bases and J by 0 bases, with 10 bases between. The CDR3 length is 16 residues. From germline, CDR1 is KGHDR and CDR2 SFDVKD. For the CDR3, the DNA is TGTGCCACCAGTGATTATGGATTGGGCTCCTACAATGAGCAGTTCTTC. Translation: CATSDYGLGSYNEQFF.

Judged by abundance, this clonotype is large (0.1 to 1%). The chain employs TRBV20-1 and TRBJ2-5, with 7 nucleotides matching TRBD2. Germline CDR1 DFQATT, CDR2 SNEGSKA (reference sequence). J lost 5 bases, V lost 6 bases, and 15 bases had no gene match. The CDR3 length is 15 residues. The CDR3, as DNA: TGCAGTGCCCCCCAAAACGGCGGGGGTCGGGAGACCCAGTACTTC. It translates to CSAPQNGGGRETQYF.